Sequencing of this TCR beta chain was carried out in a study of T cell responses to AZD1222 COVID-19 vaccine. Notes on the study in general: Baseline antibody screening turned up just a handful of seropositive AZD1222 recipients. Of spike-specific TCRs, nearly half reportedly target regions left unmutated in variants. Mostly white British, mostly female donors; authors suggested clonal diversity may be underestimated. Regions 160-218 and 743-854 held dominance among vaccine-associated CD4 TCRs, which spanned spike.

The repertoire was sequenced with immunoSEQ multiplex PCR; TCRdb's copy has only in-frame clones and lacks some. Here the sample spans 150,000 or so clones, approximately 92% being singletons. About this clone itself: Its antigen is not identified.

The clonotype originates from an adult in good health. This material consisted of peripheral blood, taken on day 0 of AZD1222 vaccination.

Here the CDR3 reads CASSELWGSPLHF. The CDR3 DNA is TGTGCCAGCAGTGAATTATGGGGCTCACCCCTCCACTTT. The chain uses TRBV6-1 and TRBJ1-6; maybe TRBD1 (5 bases). Germline assignment: CDR1 MNHNS and CDR2 SASEGT. Trimming removed 2 bases from V and 10 bases from J, with 9 bases in between. This CDR3 spans 13 amino acids.